Presented here are 5 T cell receptor beta chains from one specimen sequenced in a study of human T cells and chemical hapten exposure. TCRdb fed the RACE reads into MiXCR, producing one record per CDR3 protein. The data show 40,000 to 60,000 distinct CDR3 sequences, around 9% seen once. Stated time point: patch test 1, 2 weeks after DPC sensitization. Treatment given: therapeutic diphenylcyclopropenone sensitization with weekly scalp DPC. Sequencing used whole blood, obtained in connection with sensitization to the hapten diphenylcyclopropenone (DPC). These receptors were taken from a woman in her forties or fifties with alopecia areata. Some clones in this sample may be carry-over from other donors' samples.

This clonotype was picked up many times. The V gene is TRBV5-1, the J gene TRBJ2-2; 8 bases are a match to TRBD2. The germline V gene has CDR1 SGHRS and CDR2 YFSETQ. V shed 10 bases and J 13 bases; nucleotides not matched to a gene: 18. The CDR3 is 14 residues long. The CDR3 bases are TGCGCCTCGTCCCTAAGCGGGGGTGCCGAGGGGCTGTTTTTT. It yields the protein CASSLSGGAEGLFF.

This clonotype was seen ten or more times. J is TRBJ2-1 and V is TRBV4-3, with TRBD2 identical over 11 bases. The CDR3 runs to 16 residues. V was clipped by 1 base and J by 8 bases; unmatched bases: 7. The germline V gene has CDR1 LGHNA and CDR2 YSLEER. This CDR3 reads CASSQGFSGRVYEQFF. DNA of the CDR3: TGCGCCAGCAGCCAAGGGTTTAGCGGGAGGGTCTATGAGCAGTTCTTC.

Points on this clonotype: This clone may be a read error of a much larger clone one base away. The CDR3 does not end in the conserved phenylalanine or tryptophan, so this is likely a read error. The chain recombines TRBV6-1 with TRBJ1-6; D remains unclear. The germline CDR1 and CDR2 sequences are MNHNS and SASEGT. The V end lost 6 bases, the J end lost 11 bases, and 14 bases lay between the germline ends. The CDR3 totals 13 residues. CDR3 sequence: CASSPMVEPPLHL. The CDR3 nucleotides read TGTGCCAGCAGCCCTATGGTGGAGCCACCCCTCCACCTT.

The gene calls are TRBV5-1 and TRBJ2-7, with D hard to call. CDR1 SGHRS and CDR2 YFSETQ come from the germline V gene. Trimming removed 0 bases at V and 5 bases at J, with 6 bases between. This CDR3 has 12 amino acids. Here the CDR3 reads CASSLASDEQYF. The CDR3 DNA sequence: TGCGCCAGCAGCTTGGCCAGCGACGAGCAGTACTTC.

The table lists this clonotype with many counts. CDR3 DNA: TGCAGCGTTGACTATAAGGGAGTAGGAAATGGCTACACCTTC. As protein: CSVDYKGVGNGYTF. The chain recombines TRBV29-1 with TRBJ1-2; D gene uncertain. CDR3 size: 14 residues. Germline V lookup: CDR1 SQVTM, CDR2 ANQGSEA. V lost 3 bases and J 6 bases, leaving 17 bases between the germline ends.